The source of this T cell receptor (beta chain) is a study of beta chain features in type 1 diabetes. Study-level points and caveats: When Type 1 diabetes patients were examined, their TCRB CDR3s proved moderately but significantly shorter in all four CD4+ subsets.

Expressed TCRB transcripts were sequenced, since all the RNA that had been isolated was reverse transcribed. The study sequenced naive, central memory and regulatory T cell samples to an average of roughly 3.4 million reads. Sequenced by immunoSEQ multiplex PCR; TCRdb stores in-frame clones only, minus some. The repertoire includes about 400,000 clones, approximately 12% of them detected once, and approximately 0.01% sits in the top ten. Germline CDR1 is SGHTA and CDR2 is FQGNSA. The CDR3 is 15 amino acids. V lost 5 bases to trimming and J lost 1 base, with 13 bases between them. Details on this clone: The antigen remains undetermined.

This rearrangement joins TRBV7-2 to TRBJ2-3; D is unresolved. Sequenced input: naive CD4+ T cells from blood. This TCR was sampled from a woman younger than 35 with type 1 diabetes. Here the CDR3 reads CASSPLAAGTDTQYF. For the CDR3, the DNA is TGTGCCAGCAGCCCCTTAGCTGCTGGCACAGATACGCAGTATTTT.